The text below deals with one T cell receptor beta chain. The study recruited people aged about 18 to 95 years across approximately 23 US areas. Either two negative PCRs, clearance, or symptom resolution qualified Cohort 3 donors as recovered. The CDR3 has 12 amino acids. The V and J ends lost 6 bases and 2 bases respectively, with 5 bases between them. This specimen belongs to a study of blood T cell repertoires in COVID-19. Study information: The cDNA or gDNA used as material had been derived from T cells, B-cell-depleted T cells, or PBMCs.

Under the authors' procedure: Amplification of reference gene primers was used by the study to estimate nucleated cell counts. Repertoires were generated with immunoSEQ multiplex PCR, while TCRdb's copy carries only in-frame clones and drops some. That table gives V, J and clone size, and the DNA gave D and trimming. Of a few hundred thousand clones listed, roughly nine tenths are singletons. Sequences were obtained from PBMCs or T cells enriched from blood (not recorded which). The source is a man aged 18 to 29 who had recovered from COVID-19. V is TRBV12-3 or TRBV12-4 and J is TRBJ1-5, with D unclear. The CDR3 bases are TGTGCCAGCAGCTACCGCAATCAGCCCCAGCATTTT. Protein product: CASSYRNQPQHF.